In its sample, the clone carrying this T cell receptor (beta chain) was seen many times. The CDR3 consists of 14 residues. V gave up 6 bases and J gave up 0 bases, with 13 bases separating them. In germline, CDR1 is DFQATT, CDR2 SNEGSKA (reference sequence). Each CDR3 protein is one row after TCRdb ran MiXCR on the 5' RACE reads. The table includes about 66,000 distinct CDR3 sequences, 3.9% detected once. The data are from a study of neurological immune-mediated disorders. The sequenced sample consisted of PBMCs. The clonotype was recovered from a man under 40 with multiple sclerosis. V is TRBV20-1 and J is TRBJ2-3; perhaps TRBD1 as D (5 bases). The DNA of the CDR3 is TGCAGTGCCAGACAGACCCAAAGCACAGATACGCAGTATTTT. It encodes CSARQTQSTDTQYF.